Following are 30 T cell receptor beta chains from one sample sequenced in a study of blood T cell repertoires in COVID-19 (dated by TCRdb to the early 2020s). Libraries were made using the immunoSEQ multiplex PCR assay. TCRdb mirrors the immuneACCESS table, restricted to in-frame sequences. Some clones are absent from its copies; in checked studies, under half trace to an unresolved V gene, and the reason for the others is unknown. For this sample the table gives approximately 300,000 clones, of which less than 85% were detected only once. The top ten clonotypes cover around 1.9% of the sample. Material: PBMCs or T cells enriched from blood (not recorded which). The receptors shown here come from a woman younger than 45 who had been exposed to COVID-19.

The V call is TRBV5-8, the J call TRBJ1-3; no clear D. CDR1 is SGHTS and CDR2 is YDEGEE in the germline V gene. Trimming took off 7 bases at V and 2 bases at J, with 13 bases between the two ends. The CDR3 spans 14 residues. The CDR3 sequence: CASSLVGAGNTIYF. CDR3 bases: TGTGCCAGCTCGCTAGTCGGGGCTGGAAACACCATATATTTT.

The V call is TRBV9, the J call TRBJ2-7; D unresolved. Trimming cost V 4 bases and J 3 bases, with 11 bases left between them. Germline CDR1 SGDLS, CDR2 YYNGEE. The CDR3 runs to 13 residues. The CDR3 loop reads CASSLDLHYEQYF. Written as DNA, the CDR3 is TGTGCCAGCAGCCTCGACTTGCACTACGAGCAGTACTTC.

This chain connects TRBV18 to TRBJ1-6; the match to TRBD1 covers 11 bases. The length of the CDR3 is 16 residues. Trimming cost V 5 bases and J 7 bases; bases outside gene matches: 7. Looked up from germline, CDR1 is KGHSH and CDR2 is LQKENI. The CDR3 loop is CASSEWRDRGNSPLHF. In DNA, the CDR3 is TGTGCCAGCTCAGAATGGAGGGACAGGGGGAATTCACCCCTCCACTTT.

V gene TRBV19 combines with J gene TRBJ2-3, with TRBD2 matching over 10 bases. The CDR3 totals 14 residues. The germline V gene encodes CDR1 LNHDA and CDR2 SQIVND (reference sequence). V gave up 4 bases and J gave up 6 bases; unmatched junction bases: 4. The CDR3 nucleotides are TGTGCCAGTAGTACTAGCGGGAGATCTGATACGCAGTATTTT. Translating gives CASSTSGRSDTQYF.

This clone was seen only once. The chain links TRBV5-1 to TRBJ1-1; D gene ambiguous. Trimming pared 4 bases from V and 4 bases from J, leaving 14 bases between. The CDR3 totals 14 residues. Germline V lookup: CDR1 SGHRS, CDR2 YFSETQ. The CDR3 bases are TGCGCCAGCAGCCAGAAAAACCGGGGCACTGAAGCTTTCTTT. Amino acids: CASSQKNRGTEAFF.

The rearrangement links TRBV5-1 to TRBJ2-7; maybe TRBD1 (5 bases). Germline assignment: CDR1 SGHRS and CDR2 YFSETQ. CDR3 length equals 15 residues. Trimming left V 2 bases short and J 4 bases short, with 16 bases between. CDR3 DNA sequence: TGCGCCAGCAGCTTCTCTTGGCAGGGTTCTTACGAGCAGTACTTC. Protein product: CASSFSWQGSYEQYF.

This chain uses TRBV16 with TRBJ1-2; weak D call: TRBD1 (6 bases). Germline lookup yields CDR1 KGHSY and CDR2 FQNENV. V was clipped by 4 bases and J by 7 bases, with 13 bases between them. The CDR3 consists of 13 residues. The CDR3 loop is CASSPDTGFGYTF. DNA of the CDR3: TGTGCCAGCAGCCCGGATACAGGGTTTGGCTACACCTTC.

In this sample, this clone turned up a few times. The V call is TRBV2, the J call TRBJ1-2; a possible D gene is TRBD1 (6 bases). The CDR3 length is 13 residues. Germline V gene sequence: CDR1 SNHLY, CDR2 FYNNEI. Trimming stripped 8 bases from V and 7 bases from J, with 17 bases between. CDR3 region: CASESGRGGGYTF. In DNA, the CDR3 is TGTGCCAGCGAAAGCGGCAGGGGCGGTGGCTACACCTTC.

This clone was counted once. V and J are TRBV6-5 and TRBJ2-3, with TRBD2 matching 9 bases. V was pared by 6 bases and J by 6 bases, with 4 bases of the junction left unmatched. The CDR3 extends over 13 amino acids. Per germline, CDR1 MNHEY and CDR2 SVGAGI. The CDR3 is CASRGLAWDTQYF. The DNA of the CDR3 is TGTGCCAGCAGGGGACTAGCATGGGATACGCAGTATTTT.

The V and J genes are TRBV7-9 and TRBJ1-1, with 7 bases that match TRBD1. The J segment lost 1 base and the V segment lost 2 bases, leaving 4 bases of the junction unmatched. The CDR3 length is 15 residues. Germline CDR1 is SEHNR and CDR2 is FQNEAQ (reference sequence). CDR3 bases: TGTGCCAGCAGCTTATCAGGGACAGCGAACACTGAAGCTTTCTTT. Residues: CASSLSGTANTEAFF.

The CDR3 region has the DNA TGTGCCACCAGTGATCATGGACAGGGCAATCAGCCCCAGCATTTT. Translated: CATSDHGQGNQPQHF. V and J are TRBV24-1 and TRBJ1-5, with 7 bases aligning to TRBD1. The CDR3 is made up of 15 amino acids. Germline V gene sequence: CDR1 KGHDR, CDR2 SFDVKD. Trimming cost V 3 bases and J 2 bases; bases outside gene matches: 3.

V is TRBV28 and J is TRBJ1-5; D remains ambiguous. Germline assignment: CDR1 MDHEN and CDR2 SYDVKM. CDR3 length equals 14 residues. Trimming removed 3 bases from V and 4 bases from J, with 10 bases in between. Here the CDR3 DNA reads TGTGCCAGCAGTTTTGGATCGGGGAATCAGCCCCAGCATTTT. Translated, it gives CASSFGSGNQPQHF.

V gene TRBV9 combines with J gene TRBJ2-2, with 8 bases identical to TRBD2. This CDR3 spans 13 amino acids. J gave up 7 bases and V 4 bases, and 3 bases lay outside the gene matches. Germline CDR1 SGDLS, CDR2 YYNGEE. CDR3 DNA: TGTGCCAGCAGCATCCTAGCGGGCGGGGAGCTGTTTTTT. Translating it yields CASSILAGGELFF.

The chain uses TRBV28 and TRBJ2-1; TRBD2 agrees at 14 bases. The ends lost 4 bases at V and 5 bases at J; junction bases unmatched: 13. The CDR3 is 19 amino acids. Germline V gene data show CDR1 as MDHEN and CDR2 as SYDVKM. CDR3 protein: CASSSPTSGGVVLNNEQFF. CDR3 DNA: TGTGCCAGCAGTTCACCGACTAGCGGGGGGGTAGTCCTAAACAATGAGCAGTTCTTC.

This clone was seen a handful of times. The genes are TRBV18 and TRBJ2-7; D possibly corresponds to TRBD2 (6 bases). CDR3 length: 14 amino acids. Trimming left V 3 bases short and J 3 bases short, with 12 bases between. Per the germline V gene, CDR1 is KGHSH and CDR2 is LQKENI. CDR3 DNA: TGTGCCAGCTCACCTTCATCGGGACTCTACGAGCAGTACTTC. It specifies CASSPSSGLYEQYF.

This clone was counted a single time. The chain is built from TRBV27 and TRBJ2-7; weak D call: TRBD1 (7 bases). The V gene's germline CDR1 is MNHEY and CDR2 SMNVEV (reference sequence). V was cut by 5 bases and J by 2 bases, with 19 bases left in between. The CDR3 runs to 16 residues. The CDR3 DNA reads TGTGCCAGCAGTCCAGGGGGGTGGATAATCACCTACGAGCAGTACTTC. Its translation is CASSPGGWIITYEQYF.

V gene TRBV27 combines with J gene TRBJ1-1; D remains unclear. Germline V gene lookup returns CDR1 MNHEY and CDR2 SMNVEV (reference sequence). The CDR3 has 13 residues. Trimming cost V 8 bases and J 4 bases, with 14 bases left between them. CDR3 DNA sequence: TGTGCCAGCTCAGTCCGGGGAGGCACTGAAGCTTTCTTT. It codes for CASSVRGGTEAFF.

J is TRBJ1-4 and V is TRBV30; a weak D match, TRBD1 (6 bases). The germline gives CDR1 GTSNPN, CDR2 SVGIG (reference sequence). This CDR3 has 13 amino acids. With 3 bases removed from V and 8 bases from J, the gap between germline ends came to 13 bases. The CDR3 DNA is TGTGCCTGGAGAGGGGGATTGGGAGAAAAACTGTTTTTT. This codes for CAWRGGLGEKLFF.

This chain links TRBV7-9 with TRBJ2-3; a weak D match, TRBD2 (6 bases). Germline loops: CDR1 SEHNR, CDR2 FQNEAQ (reference sequence). V lost 1 base and J 4 bases, leaving 12 bases between the germline ends. The CDR3 has 15 residues. CDR3 DNA sequence: TGTGCCAGCAGCTTAGACGGCCAGCGGGCAGATACGCAGTATTTT. As protein: CASSLDGQRADTQYF.

This CDR3 is CASSLSRGEKLFF. CDR3 nucleotide sequence: TGTGCCAGCAGCTTATCCCGGGGTGAAAAACTGTTTTTT. The chain uses TRBV11-2 and TRBJ1-4; D ambiguous. Trimming took 2 bases from V and 7 from J, leaving 8 bases between them. CDR3 size: 13 residues. Germline lookup yields CDR1 SGHAT and CDR2 FQNNGV.

V is TRBV12-3 or TRBV12-4 and J is TRBJ1-1; no firm D call. CDR3 size: 13 residues. With 6 bases removed from V and 0 bases from J, the gap between germline ends came to 8 bases. CDR3 sequence: CASSAGMNTEAFF. The CDR3 nucleotides read TGTGCCAGCAGCGCGGGGATGAACACTGAAGCTTTCTTT.

The rearrangement uses TRBV3-1 (or the pseudogene TRBV3-2) and TRBJ2-3; the D is unclear. The ends were cut back, 4 bases at V and 3 bases at J, with 14 bases in the middle. The germline V gene encodes CDR1 LGHDT and CDR2 YNNKEL (reference sequence). CDR3 length: 15 residues. The CDR3 DNA is TGTGCCAGCAGCCTTGGCCCCGATCATACAGATACGCAGTATTTT. Encoded protein: CASSLGPDHTDTQYF.

Here the CDR3 DNA reads TGTGCCAGCTTGAGCGGCCAGTCCTACGAGCAGTACTTC. It yields the protein CASLSGQSYEQYF. The rearrangement uses TRBV6-5 and TRBJ2-7; a weak D match, TRBD2 (5 bases). V was clipped by 8 bases and J by 1 base, with 12 bases between them. Per the germline V gene, CDR1 is MNHEY and CDR2 is SVGAGI. CDR3 length equals 13 residues.

The chain has TRBV28 and TRBJ1-2; 9 positions agree with TRBD1. Germline loops: CDR1 MDHEN, CDR2 SYDVKM. The length of the CDR3 is 14 residues. Trimming at V came to 6 bases and at J to 5 bases, leaving 7 bases not matched to a gene. This chain's CDR3 is CASREQGALYGYTF. CDR3 sequence (DNA): TGTGCCAGCAGGGAACAGGGGGCGCTTTATGGCTACACCTTC.

This chain links TRBV7-2 with TRBJ2-1, with 10 bases lining up with TRBD1. The germline gives CDR1 SGHTA, CDR2 FQGNSA. This CDR3 has 14 amino acids. With V trimmed by 5 bases and J by 7 bases, 5 bases remained unmatched. CDR3 coding DNA: TGTGCCAGCAGCGATCGGACAGGGGGTAATGAGCAGTTCTTC. Protein product: CASSDRTGGNEQFF.

The J gene is TRBJ1-5, the V gene TRBV19; D not certain. CDR3 size: 16 residues. Trimming left V 1 base short and J 2 bases short, with 12 bases between. Germline-derived CDR1 and CDR2 are LNHDA and SQIVND (reference sequence). The CDR3 DNA reads TGTGCCAGTAGTATAGGGCACAGTATGGGCAATCAGCCCCAGCATTTT. Encoded protein: CASSIGHSMGNQPQHF.

CDR3 in amino acids: CASGLVLGGTSNQPQHF. As DNA, the CDR3 is TGTGCTAGTGGTTTGGTACTGGGGGGTACTAGCAATCAGCCCCAGCATTTT. The chain joins TRBV12-5 to TRBJ1-5, with a weak D call TRBD1 (5 bases). Germline values: CDR1 LGHNT, CDR2 FRNRAP. Trimming cost V 0 bases and J 0 bases, with 12 bases left between them. The CDR3 is 17 residues long.

The chain recombines TRBV3-1 (or the pseudogene TRBV3-2) with TRBJ2-3, with a weak D call TRBD2 (5 bases). The V end lost 0 bases, the J end lost 2 bases, and 15 bases lay between the germline ends. The CDR3 spans 17 residues. CDR1 is LGHDT, CDR2 YNNKEL, per germline (reference sequence). The CDR3 coding sequence is TGTGCCAGCAGCCAAGATATGACTACCGCGATCACAGATACGCAGTATTTT. Encoded protein: CASSQDMTTAITDTQYF.

This clone was seen only a few times. The gene calls are TRBV28 and TRBJ1-1; D call uncertain. The germline V gene has CDR1 MDHEN and CDR2 SYDVKM. Trimming took 4 bases from V and 0 from J, leaving 6 bases between them. This CDR3 comprises 13 residues. CDR3 nucleotide sequence: TGTGCCAGCAGTTCTCAGGTGAACACTGAAGCTTTCTTT. This translates into CASSSQVNTEAFF.

This clone has only one observation. J is TRBJ1-1 and V is TRBV19; tentatively, D is TRBD1 (5 bases). The CDR3 is 16 residues long. V was shortened by 3 bases and J by 1 base, with 15 bases between the two germline ends. CDR1 LNHDA and CDR2 SQIVND come from the germline V gene (reference sequence). The CDR3 DNA follows: TGTGCCAGTAGTATCCGGCCAGGGTGGGGGAACACTGAAGCTTTCTTT. This translates into CASSIRPGWGNTEAFF.